The 8 T cell receptor beta chains presented below share a single source sample, sequenced in a study of metastatic and nonmetastatic thyroid tumors. No patient had received any treatment before thyroid surgery. MiXCR reprocessed the PCR reads for TCRdb. The sample lists approximately 20,000 clones; 9% to 15% were seen once. Sequencing was carried out using blood. These receptor sequences come from a male donor with papillary thyroid cancer or a benign thyroid nodule (not recorded which). Some clones in this sample may be carry-over from other donors' samples.

In this sample, this clone turned up a few times. This sequence joins TRBV28 and TRBJ2-3, with D unresolved. The CDR3 loop spans 12 amino acids. Trimming stripped 6 bases from V and 4 bases from J, with 8 bases between. Germline V gene sequence: CDR1 MDHEN, CDR2 SYDVKM. The CDR3 nucleotides are TGTGCCAGCAGCCGGTTGGCAGATACGCAGTATTTT. This encodes CASSRLADTQYF.

This clone has more than one count but fewer than ten. The chain links TRBV6-2 or TRBV6-3 to TRBJ2-1; no clear D gene. V lost 6 bases and J lost 7, with 19 bases in between. The V gene's germline CDR1 is MNHEY and CDR2 SVGEGT. The CDR3 is 15 residues long. DNA for the CDR3: TGTGCCAGCAGACCTGGCGCTGTAGGGTTGAATGAGCAGTTCTTC. This gives the protein CASRPGAVGLNEQFF.

V is TRBV19 and J is TRBJ1-1; D is unresolved. V lost 7 bases, J lost 6 bases, and 18 bases lay in between. The germline CDR1 and CDR2 sequences are LNHDA and SQIVND (reference sequence). The CDR3 totals 14 residues. DNA for the CDR3: TGTGCCAGTAAAAGTATTCGGGTATTCGCTGAAGCTTTCTTT. As protein: CASKSIRVFAEAFF.

In this sample, this clone turned up many times. The genes are TRBV20-1 and TRBJ2-1; D is possibly TRBD2 (5 bases). This CDR3 comprises 15 residues. V lost 6 bases, J lost 4 bases, and 19 bases lay in between. Germline CDR1 DFQATT, CDR2 SNEGSKA (reference sequence). CDR3 residues: CSAASLEADYNEQFF. The CDR3 DNA sequence: TGCAGTGCAGCAAGCCTGGAGGCGGATTACAATGAGCAGTTCTTC.

This clone was detected many times. The chain has TRBV29-1 and TRBJ2-7; D remains ambiguous. Germline assignment: CDR1 SQVTM and CDR2 ANQGSEA. CDR3 length: 13 amino acids. Trimming took 4 bases from V and 4 from J, leaving 14 bases between them. The chain's CDR3 is CSVVIGDSYEQYF. For the CDR3, the DNA is TGCAGCGTTGTCATTGGAGATTCTTACGAGCAGTACTTC.

The rearrangement uses TRBV6-1 and TRBJ1-1; no clear D. Germline V gene sequence: CDR1 MNHNS, CDR2 SASEGT. V shed 9 bases and J shed 0 bases, with 14 bases lying between them. This CDR3 has 14 amino acids. CDR3 amino acids: CARLKINLNTEAFF. Written as DNA, the CDR3 is TGTGCCAGACTTAAGATAAACTTGAACACTGAAGCTTTCTTT.

The chain uses TRBV20-1 and TRBJ1-3; the match to TRBD1 covers 9 bases. Germline lookup yields CDR1 DFQATT and CDR2 SNEGSKA (reference sequence). This CDR3 is built from 15 residues. The V and J ends lost 5 bases and 3 bases, in that order; junction bases with no gene match: 8. CDR3 nucleotide sequence: TGCAGTGCTGTACAAACAGGGGGCAATGGAAACACCATATATTTT. As protein: CSAVQTGGNGNTIYF.

This clone appeared many times. The chain links TRBV9 to TRBJ1-5; no definite D call. CDR3 length: 15 residues. Germline V CDR1 and CDR2: SGDLS, YYNGEE. V lost 0 bases, J lost 0 bases, and 7 bases lay in between. This CDR3 reads CASSVGPGSNQPQHF. DNA for the CDR3: TGTGCCAGCAGCGTAGGGCCTGGTAGCAATCAGCCCCAGCATTTT.